This T cell receptor (beta chain) derives from a study of T cell changes during pregnancy in multiple sclerosis. Germline V lookup: CDR1 LGHNA, CDR2 YSLEER. The CDR3 extends over 18 amino acids. V lost 0 bases to trimming and J lost 0 bases; unmatched junction nucleotides: 7. TCRdb keeps only in-frame clones here, not all; method: immunoSEQ multiplex PCR. This sample has about 41,000 clones, with 85% to 95% found just once. This specimen consisted of CD8+ T cells from peripheral blood mononuclear cells, obtained in the third trimester of pregnancy. This chain connects TRBV4-3 to TRBJ1-1, with TRBD1 matching 10 bases. This TCR came from a female donor with multiple sclerosis, enrolled in a pregnancy study. CDR3 DNA: TGCGCCAGCAGCCAAGAATTGACAGGGGGCCTAATGAACACTGAAGCTTTCTTT. Translation: CASSQELTGGLMNTEAFF.